This note documents a single T cell receptor (beta chain) sequence. Its antigen remains unidentified. No base quality information exists; no much larger clone differs at one position. These data are taken from a study of blood T cell repertoires in COVID-19 (dated by TCRdb to the early 2020s). Background for the entire study: Samples from collaborators originated in the United States, Italy and Spain and spanned both the acute and convalescent phases of COVID-19. The prospective study material was composed of cDNA or gDNA derived from T cells, B-cell-depleted T cells, or PBMCs. Subjects who had been exposed to COVID-19, were actively infected with it, or had recovered from it provided the deeply sampled blood TCRbeta repertoires that made up the dataset. A freely available public database, intended as a resource for researchers studying the immune response to SARS-CoV-2, is where the repertoires were released. The samples were drawn from the first 160 participants of the ongoing ImmuneRACE study and from 950 to 1,500 subjects provided by 6 global collaborators. Nearly every sample came with metadata listing a de-identified subject ID, COVID-19 status, age in years and sex. HLA class I and class II types, where available, came from metadata supplied by the sample provider rather than from assay-based typing.

TCRbeta CDR3 regions were amplified from genomic DNA using the immunoSEQ Assay, a bias-controlled multiplex PCR. For the original study's pipeline: Nucleated cell counts per sample were estimated from amplification of reference gene primers within the assay. Sequence reads were collapsed and filtered to measure the absolute abundance of every unique TCRbeta CDR3 rearrangement. For each sample, productive Simpson clonality was calculated as the square root of Simpson's diversity index over productive rearrangements. TCRdb took this table from immuneACCESS and kept in-frame rearrangements with V and J called. Such tables lack part of the clones; where checked against another copy, unresolved V genes explain under half of the gap, and the rest is unexplained. V, J and clone size were drawn from that table, and D and trimming were deduced from the DNA. This sample comprises over 120,000 clones, approximately 80% of them detected only once. The ten largest clonotypes hold more than 2.5% of the sample.

The full study reports these points: Clinical and demographic metadata were provided uncurated, with the amount varying by source and participant.

Trimming takes 4 bases off V and 0 bases off J; junction bases not matched to a gene: 4. The CDR3 has 15 amino acids, counting the end cysteine and phenylalanine. Here the CDR3 DNA is all that survives: 45 bases in frame from base 1. The germline V gene encodes CDR1 SGHKS and CDR2 YYEKEE (reference sequence). Whole blood was collected in K2EDTA tubes by collaborating institutions according to the institutions' own protocols. Collaborator samples were shipped for TCRbeta analysis as frozen whole blood, isolated PBMCs, or DNA extracted from either sample type. Recombination connected TRBV5-5 to TRBJ2-7, and 10 bases in between align with TRBD1. The source of this sequence is a woman at least 80 years old with acute or convalescent COVID-19. The sample comprised peripheral blood. The CDR3 reads as follows: CASSQGQGFSYEQYF. DNA sequence: TGTGCCAGCAGCCAGGGACAGGGGTTCTCCTACGAGCAGTACTTC.